The rows below give T cell receptor beta chains drawn from one sample of a study of blood T cell repertoires in COVID-19. Clones were sequenced by immunoSEQ multiplex PCR, and TCRdb holds only the in-frame ones, with some missing. The sample lists 180,000 or so clones; 80% to 90% were seen once. Sequences were obtained from peripheral blood. The receptors derive from a man aged 55 to 70 with acute or convalescent COVID-19. CDR3s include the opening cysteine and the closing phenylalanine or tryptophan. D genes are given only for firm matches. Size is stated for part of the rows, as once, few or many counts, or as a class when the clone is expanded.

J gene,D gene,CDR3 length,V gene,clone size,CDR3 DNA,CDR3 protein
TRBJ2-1,TRBD2,16,TRBV28,-,TGTGCCAGCAGTGGGTGGGGAGCGGGAAATCGGAATGAGCAGTTCTTC,CASSGWGAGNRNEQFF
TRBJ2-7,-,14,TRBV27,once,TGTGCCAGCAGTTTTAAGCCAGGGCCCTACGAGCAGTACTTC,CASSFKPGPYEQYF
TRBJ1-5,-,15,TRBV15,many,TGTGCCACCAGCAGAGACAGGGGAATCCATCAGCCCCAGCATTTT,CATSRDRGIHQPQHF
TRBJ1-5,TRBD1,16,TRBV27,-,TGTGCCAGCAGTTCACACAGGGGCTATAGCAATCAGCCCCAGCATTTT,CASSSHRGYSNQPQHF
TRBJ2-3,TRBD2,15,TRBV6-6,-,TGTGCCAGCAGTGGGCGGGGGACTAGCACAGATACGCAGTATTTT,CASSGRGTSTDTQYF
TRBJ2-3,TRBD2,15,TRBV5-1,-,TGCGCCAGCAGCGTTAGCGGGCCTGTACTAGATACGCAGTATTTT,CASSVSGPVLDTQYF
TRBJ2-1,TRBD1,15,TRBV7-3,-,TGTGCCAGCAGCTTAGTGGCAGGGGGCCACAATGAGCAGTTCTTC,CASSLVAGGHNEQFF
TRBJ2-2,-,14,TRBV7-3,once,TGTGCCAGCAGCTTATTACAAAACACCGGGGAGCTGTTTTTT,CASSLLQNTGELFF
TRBJ1-1,TRBD1,13,TRBV2,-,TGTGCCAGCAGTCGACAGGGGAACACTGAAGCTTTCTTT,CASSRQGNTEAFF
TRBJ2-2,-,12,TRBV30,-,TGTGCCTGGAGTCTAAACACCGGGGAGCTGTTTTTT,CAWSLNTGELFF
TRBJ2-7,TRBD1,17,TRBV7-8,-,TGTGCCAGCAGCGCTAGGGCCCGGGACAGGGGCCCATCCGAGCAGTACTTC,CASSARARDRGPSEQYF
TRBJ2-3,TRBD2,13,TRBV2,-,TGTGCCAGCAGTTCCGGGACTAGCGGCTTCCAGGGGTTT,CASSSGTSGFQGF
TRBJ2-2,TRBD1,16,TRBV18,-,TGTGCCAGCTCACCAAGGGAAGGACAGGGGACCGGGGAGCTGTTTTTT,CASSPREGQGTGELFF
TRBJ1-2,TRBD1,13,TRBV19,few,TGTGCCAGTAGTCCAACCGGGACAGGAGGCTACACCTTC,CASSPTGTGGYTF
TRBJ2-2,-,15,TRBV7-8,-,TGTGCCAGCAGCTCCCCACAGGGATACACCGGGGAGCTGTTTTTT,CASSSPQGYTGELFF
TRBJ1-1,TRBD1,12,TRBV19,-,TGTGCCAGTACGTCCAGGGGGACTGAAGCTTTCTTT,CASTSRGTEAFF
TRBJ1-1,-,13,TRBV19,-,TGTGCCAGTAGTACAGGGACTAACACTGAAGCTTTCTTT,CASSTGTNTEAFF
TRBJ2-1,-,15,TRBV9,-,TGTGCCAGCAGCGACCCAGGACTGGGGGGCAATGAGCAGTTCTTC,CASSDPGLGGNEQFF
TRBJ2-3,TRBD2,16,TRBV4-1,-,TGCGCCAGCAGCCAAGGGGCTAGCGGGAGCACAGATACGCAGTATTTT,CASSQGASGSTDTQYF
TRBJ2-1,-,12,TRBV7-2,-,TGTGCCAGCAGCTTAGAGGTCGGGAATCGGTTCTTC,CASSLEVGNRFF
TRBJ1-5,-,12,TRBV9,-,TGTGCCAGCAGCCAGAGGGATCAGCCCCAGCATTTT,CASSQRDQPQHF
TRBJ2-3,TRBD2,16,TRBV24-1,-,TGTGCCACCAGTGATCGGACTAGCGCCCTCACAGATACGCAGTATTTT,CATSDRTSALTDTQYF
TRBJ2-5,-,14,TRBV7-2,-,TGTGCCAGCAGTCCCGCTGCAGGGAGGGAGACCCAGTACTTC,CASSPAAGRETQYF
TRBJ1-5,TRBD1,15,TRBV19,-,TGTGCCAGTAGTATGGAGGGACAGGGTTATCAGCCCCAGCATTTT,CASSMEGQGYQPQHF
TRBJ1-1,-,15,TRBV18,-,TGTGCCAGCTCACCACCGTCTGCCAGGGACACTGAAGCTTTCTTT,CASSPPSARDTEAFF
TRBJ2-7,TRBD1,15,TRBV4-3,-,TGCGCCAGCAGCCCATCGACAGGGGGAGTCTCCGAGCAGTACTTC,CASSPSTGGVSEQYF
TRBJ2-7,-,13,TRBV5-1,once,TGCGCCAGCAGCTCCGCGAGCTCCTACGAGCAGTACTTC,CASSSASSYEQYF
TRBJ1-3,-,12,TRBV29-1,-,TGCAGCGTTGAAGACCCGGGAGAGCTCGTATATTTT,CSVEDPGELVYF
TRBJ1-1,TRBD1,16,TRBV7-2,-,TGTGCCAGCAGCTTTAGGAACAGGGGGAGTAACACTGAAGCTTTCTTT,CASSFRNRGSNTEAFF
TRBJ2-7,TRBD2,18,TRBV5-1,-,TGCGCCAGCAGCTCGAGAGGGCTAGCGGAGGTGACATCCTACGAGCAGTACTTC,CASSSRGLAEVTSYEQYF
TRBJ2-1,TRBD2,15,TRBV28,-,TGTGCCAGCAGTTTGGAGGGACTAGCATCCAATGAGCAGTTCTTC,CASSLEGLASNEQFF
TRBJ2-7,-,14,TRBV5-6,-,TGTGCCAGCAGCCGCCAGGGCAACCTCTACGAGCAGTACTTC,CASSRQGNLYEQYF
TRBJ1-2,-,14,TRBV3-1/TRBV3-2,few,TGTGCCAGCAGCCAAGATACGGCAGGCTATGGCTACACCTTC,CASSQDTAGYGYTF
TRBJ2-1,TRBD2,15,TRBV11-2,-,TGTGCCAGCAGCGACCCAGGGGTAGCGGGATGGAGGTCATTCTTC,CASSDPGVAGWRSFF
TRBJ2-6,-,17,TRBV19,-,TGTGCCAGTAGTACGGGACTTATACACTCTGGGGCCAACGTCCTGACTTTC,CASSTGLIHSGANVLTF
TRBJ2-1,TRBD2,14,TRBV5-1,once,TGCGCCAGCAGCTTGAGGCTAGCGGGAGAGTCGAGTTTCTTC,CASSLRLAGESSFF
TRBJ2-7,TRBD1,17,TRBV15,-,TGTGCCACCAGCAGAGAGGGACAGACTACGAGGAGCTACGAGCAGTACTTC,CATSREGQTTRSYEQYF
TRBJ2-7,TRBD1,14,TRBV29-1,-,TGCAGCGTGGCGGACAGGGTGGCGTCCTACGAGCAGTACTTC,CSVADRVASYEQYF
TRBJ1-5,-,14,TRBV30,-,TGTGCCTGGAGTCCGGGGGCGCGGGGGCAGCCCCAGCATTTT,CAWSPGARGQPQHF
TRBJ1-3,-,15,TRBV28,-,TGTGCCAGCCGGAGTGGAGGAGGAACTGGAAACACCATATATTTT,CASRSGGGTGNTIYF
TRBJ2-2,TRBD1,13,TRBV27,-,TGTGCCAGCATGGACAGGGGAACCGGGGAGCTGTTTTTT,CASMDRGTGELFF
TRBJ1-5,TRBD1,19,TRBV19,-,TGTGCCAGTAGTATCTGGGGGACAGGGGGCAGGAGCAGCAATCAGCCCCAGCATTTT,CASSIWGTGGRSSNQPQHF
TRBJ1-5,-,14,TRBV19,-,TGTGCCAGTAGTATAGTAGGGGGCAATCAGCCCCAGCATTTT,CASSIVGGNQPQHF
TRBJ1-2,TRBD1,16,TRBV30,-,TGTGCCTGGAGTGTACTGGAAAGGGGGCGATTCTATGGCTACACCTTC,CAWSVLERGRFYGYTF
TRBJ1-4,TRBD1,20,TRBV6-6,-,TGTGCCAGCAGCCTCGCCTCAACCGGGACAGGGCATAGTCCCAATGAAAAACTGTTTTTT,CASSLASTGTGHSPNEKLFF
TRBJ2-2,-,13,TRBV18,-,TGTGCCAGCTCCCGTGACAGCACCGGGGAGCTGTTTTTT,CASSRDSTGELFF
TRBJ2-5,TRBD2,14,TRBV6-5,-,TGTGCCGGAGGGACTAGCGGGTGGCAAGAGACCCAGTACTTC,CAGGTSGWQETQYF
TRBJ2-1,TRBD2,20,TRBV27,few,TGTGCCAGCAGTTTGAGTGAGGGTAGCGGGAGGCCGTCTCGTTACAATGAGCAGTTCTTC,CASSLSEGSGRPSRYNEQFF